Sequencing of this T cell receptor beta chain was carried out in a study of identical twins' blood T cells. This CDR3 spans 14 amino acids. Trimming shortened V by 7 bases and J by 1 base, and 11 bases separated the two germline ends. Germline CDR1 SEHNR, CDR2 FQNEAQ (reference sequence). Each CDR3 protein is one row after TCRdb ran MiXCR on the 5' RACE reads. Found here are a few hundred thousand distinct CDR3 sequences, more than 25% of them singletons; the top ten hold 5.5% to 6.5%. This TCR derives from a woman aged 18-50 years in good health. This chain links TRBV7-9 with TRBJ2-1; D not certain. Sequencing was performed on PBMCs. CDR3 in DNA: TGTGCCAGCAACCTAGGTTGGTCCTACAATGAGCAGTTCTTC. Encoded protein: CASNLGWSYNEQFF.